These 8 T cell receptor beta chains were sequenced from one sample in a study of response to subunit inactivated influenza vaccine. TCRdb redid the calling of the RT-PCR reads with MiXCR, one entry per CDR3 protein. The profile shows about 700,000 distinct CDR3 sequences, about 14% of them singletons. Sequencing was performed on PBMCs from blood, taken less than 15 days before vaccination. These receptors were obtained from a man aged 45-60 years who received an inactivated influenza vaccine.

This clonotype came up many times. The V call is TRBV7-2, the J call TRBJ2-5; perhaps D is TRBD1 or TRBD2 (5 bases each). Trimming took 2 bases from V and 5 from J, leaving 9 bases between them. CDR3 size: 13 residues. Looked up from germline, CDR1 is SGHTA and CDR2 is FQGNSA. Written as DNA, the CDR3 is TGTGCCAGCAGCTTACTGGGGACGGAGACCCAGTACTTC. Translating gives CASSLLGTETQYF.

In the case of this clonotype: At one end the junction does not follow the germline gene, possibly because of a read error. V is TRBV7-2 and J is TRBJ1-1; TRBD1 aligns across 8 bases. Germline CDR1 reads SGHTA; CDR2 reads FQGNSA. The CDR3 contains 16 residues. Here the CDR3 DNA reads TGTGCCAGCAGCGTACAGGGGGGCAACATGAACACTGAAGTTTTCTTT. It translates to CASSVQGGNMNTEVFF.

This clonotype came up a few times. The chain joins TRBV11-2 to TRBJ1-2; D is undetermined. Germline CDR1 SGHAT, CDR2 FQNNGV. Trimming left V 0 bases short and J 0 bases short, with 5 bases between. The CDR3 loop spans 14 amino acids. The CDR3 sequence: CASSLDRSNYGYTF. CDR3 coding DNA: TGTGCCAGCAGCTTAGACCGTTCTAACTATGGCTACACCTTC.

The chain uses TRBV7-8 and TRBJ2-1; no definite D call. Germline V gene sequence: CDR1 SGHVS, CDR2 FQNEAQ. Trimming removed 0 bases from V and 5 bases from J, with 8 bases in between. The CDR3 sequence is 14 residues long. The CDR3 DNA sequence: TGTGCCAGCAGCTTAGCGGAGATAAACAATGAGCAGTTCTTC. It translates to CASSLAEINNEQFF. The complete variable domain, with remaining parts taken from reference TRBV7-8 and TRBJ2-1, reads GAGVSQSPRYKVAKRGQDVALRCDPISGHVSLFWYQQALGQGPEFLTYFQNEAQLDKSGLPSDRFFAERPEGSVSTLKIQRTQQEDSAVYLCASSLAEINNEQFFGPGTRLTVL.

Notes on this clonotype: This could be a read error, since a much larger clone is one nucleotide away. CDR3 bases: TGTGCCAGCAGTCACGACTACGAGCAGTACTTC. It is translated as CASSHDYEQYF. The chain couples TRBV3-1 to TRBJ2-7, with no clear D. Trimming removed 6 bases from V and 3 bases from J, with 6 bases in between. CDR1 and CDR2 from the germline V gene are LGHDT and YNNKEL (reference sequence). CDR3 length: 11 amino acids.

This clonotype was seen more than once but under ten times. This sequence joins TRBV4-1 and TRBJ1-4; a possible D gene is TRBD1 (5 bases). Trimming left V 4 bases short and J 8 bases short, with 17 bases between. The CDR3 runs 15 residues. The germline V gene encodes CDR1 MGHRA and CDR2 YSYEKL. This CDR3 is CASSPGTLRDEKLFF. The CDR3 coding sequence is TGCGCCAGCAGCCCTGGAACCCTGAGGGACGAAAAACTGTTTTTT.

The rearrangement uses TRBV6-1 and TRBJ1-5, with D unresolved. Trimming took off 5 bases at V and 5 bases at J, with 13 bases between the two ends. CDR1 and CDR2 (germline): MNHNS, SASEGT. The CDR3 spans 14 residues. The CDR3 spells CASSPRESHQPQHF. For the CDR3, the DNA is TGTGCCAGCAGTCCGCGTGAATCTCATCAGCCCCAGCATTTT.

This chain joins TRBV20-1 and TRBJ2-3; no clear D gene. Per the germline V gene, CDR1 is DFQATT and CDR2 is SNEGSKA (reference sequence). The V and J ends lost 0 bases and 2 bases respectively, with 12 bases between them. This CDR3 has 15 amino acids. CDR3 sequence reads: CSARDLPDFTDTQYF. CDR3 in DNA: TGCAGTGCTAGAGATTTGCCAGACTTCACAGATACGCAGTATTTT.